This TCR beta chain comes out of a study of blood T cell repertoires in COVID-19 (dated by TCRdb to 2020 to 2021). Some background on the complete study: Samples from collaborators originated in the United States, Italy and Spain and spanned both the acute and convalescent phases of COVID-19. Where HLA class I and class II types were available, the types were taken from metadata supplied by the sample provider, not from assay-based typing. The repertoires were released in a freely available public database meant as a resource for research on the immune response to SARS-CoV-2. The sample metadata nearly always contained a de-identified subject ID, COVID-19 status, age in years and sex. The samples were drawn from the first 160 participants of the ongoing ImmuneRACE study and from about 1,200 subjects provided by 6 global collaborators. The dataset comprised deeply sampled blood TCRbeta repertoires from subjects exposed to, actively infected with, or recovered from COVID-19. The prospective study material was composed of cDNA or gDNA derived from T cells, B-cell-depleted T cells, or PBMCs.

With regard to this clone: No cognate antigen has been identified for it. No base-level quality is on record; no much larger clone is a single base apart.

TCRbeta CDR3 regions were amplified from genomic DNA using the immunoSEQ Assay, a bias-controlled multiplex PCR. Under the source paper's analysis protocol: Nucleated cell counts per sample were estimated from amplification of reference gene primers within the assay. Sequence reads were collapsed and filtered to measure the absolute abundance of every unique TCRbeta CDR3 rearrangement. Productive Simpson clonality was computed per sample as the square root of Simpson's diversity index over productive rearrangements. TCRdb took over this immuneACCESS table, retaining in-frame rearrangements with V and J assigned. Such tables are incomplete; in checked studies, under half of the missing clones stem from an unresolved V gene, and the remainder is unexplained. The V and J calls and the clone size are those of that table, but D and trimming were determined from the DNA. The sample table shows about 240,000 clones, and around 86% are seen once. The ten largest clones represent around 12% of the sample.

The junction carries 24 bases between V and J, which are trimmed by 2 bases and 1 base respectively. The CDR3 runs 19 amino acids, cysteine and phenylalanine included. The only DNA kept is the CDR3, 57 bases in frame from the first base. The collaborating institutions used their own protocols to collect whole blood in K2EDTA tubes. For TCRbeta analysis, collaborator samples were shipped as frozen whole blood, as isolated PBMCs, or as DNA extracted from either sample type. What the research found in general, with its limitations: How much clinical and demographic metadata was included differed by source and by participant, and the metadata was provided uncurated.

The rearranged chain carries TRBV5-3 and TRBJ1-2; TRBD1 is perhaps the D gene, given 6 matching bases. TRBV5-3 qualifies as an ORF whose function is uncertain. The sample comprised peripheral blood. The source is a woman aged 60-70 years with active or convalescent COVID-19. The nucleotide sequence reads TGTGCCAGAAGCTTCCAAAGGCAGGGGCGGAACCGACATAACTATGGCTACACCTTC. It codes for CARSFQRQGRNRHNYGYTF.